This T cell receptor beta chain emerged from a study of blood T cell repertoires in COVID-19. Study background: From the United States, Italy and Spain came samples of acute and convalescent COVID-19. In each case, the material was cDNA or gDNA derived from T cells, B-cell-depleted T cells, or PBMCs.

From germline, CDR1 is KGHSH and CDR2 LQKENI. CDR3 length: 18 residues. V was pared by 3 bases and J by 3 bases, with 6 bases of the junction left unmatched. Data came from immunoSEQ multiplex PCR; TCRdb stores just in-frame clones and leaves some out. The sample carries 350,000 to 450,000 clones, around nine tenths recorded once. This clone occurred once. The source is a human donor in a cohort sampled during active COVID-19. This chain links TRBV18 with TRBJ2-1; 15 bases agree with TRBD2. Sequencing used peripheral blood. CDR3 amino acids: CASSPSGTSGRRYNEQFF. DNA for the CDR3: TGTGCCAGCTCACCGTCCGGGACTAGCGGGAGGCGCTACAATGAGCAGTTCTTC.